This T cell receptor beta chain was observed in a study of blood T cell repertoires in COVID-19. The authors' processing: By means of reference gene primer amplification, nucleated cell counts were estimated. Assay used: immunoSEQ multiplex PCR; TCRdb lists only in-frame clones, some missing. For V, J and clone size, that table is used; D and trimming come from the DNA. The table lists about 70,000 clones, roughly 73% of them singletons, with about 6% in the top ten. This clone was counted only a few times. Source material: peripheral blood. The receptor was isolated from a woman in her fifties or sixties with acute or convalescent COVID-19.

The CDR3 protein is CASSSDIIRYNEQFF. The CDR3 nucleotides read TGTGCCAGCAGTTCCGACATCATACGCTACAATGAGCAGTTCTTC. The chain has TRBV27 and TRBJ2-1; D ambiguous. V lost 4 bases to trimming and J lost 3 bases, with 13 bases between them. There are 15 residues in the CDR3. Germline V gene sequence: CDR1 MNHEY, CDR2 SMNVEV (reference sequence).